The 20 T cell receptor beta chains below come from one sample, sequenced in a study of blood T cell repertoires in COVID-19. Assay: immunoSEQ multiplex PCR; the TCRdb copy retains only in-frame clones and omits some. The table includes nearly 350,000 clones, about 87% detected once. Specimen: peripheral blood. The receptors were gathered from a woman aged 50 to 65 with COVID-19, enrolled during active disease.

V gene TRBV5-4 combines with J gene TRBJ1-6; TRBD1 matches 7 bases. Per the germline V gene, CDR1 is SGHNT and CDR2 is YYREEE (reference sequence). This CDR3 spans 15 amino acids. The J segment lost 7 bases and the V segment lost 4 bases, leaving 8 bases of the junction unmatched. The CDR3 sequence is CASSRYRGQNSPLHF. In DNA form, the CDR3 reads TGTGCCAGCAGCAGGTACCGGGGACAGAATTCACCCCTCCACTTT.

This sequence joins TRBV30 and TRBJ2-1; a possible D gene is TRBD1 (7 bases). CDR3 length equals 13 residues. Per the germline V gene, CDR1 is GTSNPN and CDR2 is SVGIG (reference sequence). Trimming shortened V by 0 bases and J by 8 bases, and 11 bases separated the two germline ends. This chain's CDR3 is CAWSVQGTYEQFF. The CDR3 nucleotides read TGTGCCTGGAGTGTACAGGGGACTTATGAGCAGTTCTTC.

The chain recombines TRBV18 with TRBJ1-2, with a possible D match to TRBD1 (5 bases). Germline V gene sequence: CDR1 KGHSH, CDR2 LQKENI. This CDR3 has 15 amino acids. V gave up 0 bases and J gave up 2 bases, with 10 bases separating them. The CDR3 coding sequence is TGTGCCAGCTCACCACCGCGGGAGGGGAACTATGGCTACACCTTC. Protein product: CASSPPREGNYGYTF.

This clone has a single count. The chain couples TRBV2 to TRBJ1-6; 8 nucleotides line up with TRBD1. V dropped 10 bases and J dropped 8; count of bases not matched to a gene: 13. The CDR3 contains 15 residues. Germline CDR1 reads SNHLY; CDR2 reads FYNNEI. Here the CDR3 reads CATRGQGAWDSPLHF. CDR3 coding DNA: TGTGCCACCAGGGGGCAGGGGGCTTGGGATTCACCCCTCCACTTT.

V gene TRBV19 combines with J gene TRBJ2-1; 10 nucleotides line up with TRBD2. There are 16 residues in the CDR3. V lost 1 base, J lost 7 bases, and 7 bases stayed unmatched. Germline values: CDR1 LNHDA, CDR2 SQIVND (reference sequence). In DNA, the CDR3 is TGTGCCAGTAGTATAGTCGGTAGCGGGAGGCGGAATGAGCAGTTCTTC. It is translated as CASSIVGSGRRNEQFF.

This chain connects TRBV5-1 to TRBJ1-6, with D unclear. CDR1 and CDR2 from the germline V gene are SGHRS and YFSETQ. Deletions cut 7 bases from V and 0 bases from J, with 5 bases between. The CDR3 is made up of 13 amino acids. The CDR3 DNA sequence: TGCGCCAGCGCGAGCTCCTATAATTCACCCCTCCACTTT. Translation gives CASASSYNSPLHF.

This chain joins TRBV5-1 and TRBJ1-1; tentative D call: TRBD1 (6 bases). Germline loops: CDR1 SGHRS, CDR2 YFSETQ. V lost 1 base, J lost 4 bases, and 17 bases lay in between. The length of the CDR3 is 16 residues. CDR3 bases: TGCGCCAGCAGCTTGAATTCGCAGGGGTGGACCACTGAAGCTTTCTTT. Amino acids: CASSLNSQGWTTEAFF.

The J gene is TRBJ2-2, the V gene TRBV5-1, with 9 bases identical to TRBD2. V lost 1 base and J lost 5; bases outside the gene matches: 3. Germline V gene data show CDR1 as SGHRS and CDR2 as YFSETQ. The CDR3 contains 15 residues. CDR3 nucleotides: TGCGCCAGCAGCTTGACAGCGGGAGGAACCGGGGAGCTGTTTTTT. It specifies CASSLTAGGTGELFF.

Note on this clone: One end of the junction varies from germline; a read error may be responsible. The V call is TRBV5-1, the J call TRBJ2-1; 7 positions match TRBD2. Per germline, CDR1 SGHRS and CDR2 YFSETQ. The CDR3 has 16 residues. The CDR3 loop is CASSLGLWRGYNGQFF. Here the CDR3 DNA reads TGCGCCAGCAGCTTAGGACTATGGCGGGGGTACAATGGGCAGTTCTTC.

V usage is TRBV12-5 and J usage is TRBJ2-7; D call uncertain. The CDR3 has 13 residues. Trimming left V 1 base short and J 4 bases short, with 8 bases between. The germline V gene has CDR1 LGHNT and CDR2 FRNRAP. The CDR3 region is CASGLAVSYEQYF. CDR3 nucleotide sequence: TGTGCTAGTGGTTTGGCGGTTAGTTACGAGCAGTACTTC. The full variable domain, completed using reference TRBV12-5 and TRBJ2-7, is DARVTQTPRHKVTEMGQEVTMRCQPILGHNTVFWYRQTMMQGLELLAYFRNRAPLDDSGMPKDRFSAEMPDATLATLKIQPSEPRDSAVYFCASGLAVSYEQYFGPGTRLTVT.

The V call is TRBV5-1, the J call TRBJ2-7; TRBD1 agrees at 7 bases. The V gene's germline CDR1 is SGHRS and CDR2 YFSETQ. V lost 0 bases and J lost 3; bases outside the gene matches: 6. The CDR3 contains 15 residues. CDR3 sequence reads: CASSLGQGGFYEQYF. CDR3 nucleotide sequence: TGCGCCAGCAGCTTGGGCCAAGGGGGCTTCTACGAGCAGTACTTC.

The chain uses TRBV28 and TRBJ2-7, with D possibly being TRBD1 (5 bases). The CDR3 contains 14 residues. Deletions cut 2 bases from V and 3 bases from J, with 11 bases between. CDR1 is MDHEN, CDR2 SYDVKM, per germline. CDR3 sequence: CASSLGDSIYEQYF. The CDR3 DNA reads as TGTGCCAGCAGTTTAGGAGACAGCATCTACGAGCAGTACTTC.

The V gene is TRBV5-6, the J gene TRBJ2-7; weak D call: TRBD2 (5 bases). Trimming stripped 2 bases from V and 3 bases from J, with 12 bases between. The CDR3 extends over 14 amino acids. Germline CDR1 is SGHDT and CDR2 is YYEEEE. CDR3 region: CASSFGGSIYEQYF. The DNA of the CDR3 is TGTGCCAGCAGCTTCGGAGGATCCATCTACGAGCAGTACTTC.

V gene TRBV18 combines with J gene TRBJ2-3, with 10 bases fitting TRBD2. Germline values: CDR1 KGHSH, CDR2 LQKENI. V dropped 8 bases and J dropped 0; count of bases not matched to a gene: 5. This CDR3 contains 15 residues. The CDR3 loop is CASTSLAGSTDTQYF. The CDR3, as DNA: TGTGCCAGCACTTCACTAGCGGGGAGCACAGATACGCAGTATTTT. The full variable domain, completed using reference TRBV18 and TRBJ2-3, is NAGVMQNPRHLVRRRGQEARLRCSPMKGHSHVYWYRQLPEEGLKFMVYLQKENIIDESGMPKERFSAEFPKEGPSILRIQQVVRGDSAAYFCASTSLAGSTDTQYFGPGTRLTVL.

J is TRBJ2-1 and V is TRBV5-1, with 11 bases fitting TRBD2. J gave up 5 bases and V 7 bases, and 5 bases lay outside the gene matches. The CDR3 consists of 14 residues. Germline V gene data show CDR1 as SGHRS and CDR2 as YFSETQ. CDR3 sequence (DNA): TGCGCCAGCGTCCGACTAGCGGGGAACAATGAGCAGTTCTTC. Its translation is CASVRLAGNNEQFF.

The CDR3 spells CASSLLAGVRNEQFF. The DNA for the CDR3 is TGTGCCAGCAGCCTACTAGCGGGAGTACGAAATGAGCAGTTCTTC. The chain recombines TRBV7-9 with TRBJ2-1; 11 positions match TRBD2. With V trimmed by 5 bases and J by 7 bases, 7 bases remained unmatched. The CDR3 contains 15 residues. Germline CDR1 and CDR2: SEHNR and FQNEAQ (reference sequence).

This chain connects TRBV27 to TRBJ2-7; 13 bases are a match to TRBD2. With V trimmed by 8 bases and J by 4 bases, 5 bases remained unmatched. The germline gives CDR1 MNHEY, CDR2 SMNVEV (reference sequence). The CDR3 extends over 14 amino acids. CDR3 nucleotides: TGTGCCAGCGCCCCGGGACTAGCGGGATACGAGCAGTACTTC. Protein product: CASAPGLAGYEQYF.

This chain joins TRBV18 and TRBJ1-2, with a weak D call TRBD1 (5 bases). V lost 0 bases, J lost 2 bases, and 13 bases lay in between. The CDR3 is 16 residues long. CDR1 is KGHSH, CDR2 LQKENI, per germline. Here the CDR3 reads CASSPPRKGANYGYTF. CDR3 nucleotide sequence: TGTGCCAGCTCACCACCCCGAAAAGGGGCGAACTATGGCTACACCTTC.

The chain employs TRBV11-2 and TRBJ1-4; D is possibly TRBD1 (5 bases). The CDR3 runs 14 residues. CDR1 is SGHAT and CDR2 is FQNNGV in the germline V gene. The V and J ends lost 4 bases and 4 bases respectively, with 10 bases between them. CDR3 in amino acids: CASSSNRNNEKLFF. CDR3 coding DNA: TGTGCCAGCAGCTCGAACAGGAATAATGAAAAACTGTTTTTT.

The rearrangement joins TRBV4-1 to TRBJ2-3; 11 bases are a match to TRBD2. From germline, CDR1 is MGHRA and CDR2 YSYEKL. Trimming at V came to 3 bases and at J to 3 bases, leaving 11 bases not matched to a gene. The CDR3 runs to 18 residues. The CDR3 nucleotides read TGCGCCAGCAGCCATAGACTAACTAGCGGGAGAAGTACAGATACGCAGTATTTT. Amino acid sequence: CASSHRLTSGRSTDTQYF.